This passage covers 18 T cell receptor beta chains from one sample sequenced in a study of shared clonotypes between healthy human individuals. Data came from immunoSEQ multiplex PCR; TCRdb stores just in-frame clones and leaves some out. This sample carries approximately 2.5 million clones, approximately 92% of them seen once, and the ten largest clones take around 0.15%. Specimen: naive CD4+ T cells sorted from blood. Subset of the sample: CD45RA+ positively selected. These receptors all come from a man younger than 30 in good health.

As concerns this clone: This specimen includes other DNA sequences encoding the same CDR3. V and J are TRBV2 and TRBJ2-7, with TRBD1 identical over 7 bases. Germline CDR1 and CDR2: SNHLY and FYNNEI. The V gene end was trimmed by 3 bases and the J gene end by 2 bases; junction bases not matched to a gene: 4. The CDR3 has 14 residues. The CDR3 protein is CASSEEQGAYEQYF. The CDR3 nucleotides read TGTGCCAGCAGTGAGGAGCAGGGGGCCTACGAGCAGTACTTC.

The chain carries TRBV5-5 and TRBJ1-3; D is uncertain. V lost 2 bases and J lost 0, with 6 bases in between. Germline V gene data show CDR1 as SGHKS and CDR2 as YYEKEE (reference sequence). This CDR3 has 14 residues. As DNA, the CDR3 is TGTGCCAGCAGCTTCAGGAACTCTGGAAACACCATATATTTT. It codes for CASSFRNSGNTIYF.

Written as DNA, the CDR3 is TGTGCCTGGAGAGGTACTAGCGGGTACTCCTACGAGCAGTACTTC. Residues: CAWRGTSGYSYEQYF. The rearrangement links TRBV30 to TRBJ2-7; TRBD2 aligns across 9 bases. This CDR3 has 15 residues. The junction had 6 bases not matched to a gene; V was cut back by 3 bases and J by 0 bases. From germline, CDR1 is GTSNPN and CDR2 SVGIG (reference sequence). Full variable domain (missing parts from reference TRBV30 and TRBJ2-7): SQTIHQWPATLVQPVGSPLSLECTVEGTSNPNLYWYRQAAGRGLQLLFYSVGIGQISSEVPQNLSASRPQDRQFILSSKKLLLSDSGFYLCAWRGTSGYSYEQYFGPGTRLTVT.

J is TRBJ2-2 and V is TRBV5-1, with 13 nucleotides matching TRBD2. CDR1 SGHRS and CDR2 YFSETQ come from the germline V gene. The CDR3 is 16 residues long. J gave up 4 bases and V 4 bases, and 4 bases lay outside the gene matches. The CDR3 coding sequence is TGCGCCAGCAGCGGACTAGCGGGAGCGAGCACCGGGGAGCTGTTTTTT. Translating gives CASSGLAGASTGELFF.

The CDR3, as DNA: TGTGCCAGCAGTTCCCTTGCCATAGCGGGAGAGGGTACCGGGGAGCTGTTTTTT. Amino acid sequence: CASSSLAIAGEGTGELFF. The rearrangement joins TRBV6-9 to TRBJ2-2, with TRBD2 matching over 9 bases. This CDR3 has 18 residues. The ends lost 4 bases at V and 5 bases at J; junction bases unmatched: 14. The V gene's germline CDR1 is MNHGY and CDR2 SVAAGI.

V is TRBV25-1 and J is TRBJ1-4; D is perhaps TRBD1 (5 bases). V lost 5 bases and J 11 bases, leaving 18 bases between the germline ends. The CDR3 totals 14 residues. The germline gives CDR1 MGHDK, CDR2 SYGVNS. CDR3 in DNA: TGTGCCAGCAGTACCCAGAGGGGCCTGGGGAAACTGTTTTTT. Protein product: CASSTQRGLGKLFF.

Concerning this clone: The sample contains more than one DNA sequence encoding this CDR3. The CDR3 sequence is CASSTGTGAYEQYF. CDR3 sequence (DNA): TGTGCCAGTAGTACCGGGACAGGGGCCTACGAGCAGTACTTC. The J gene is TRBJ2-7, the V gene TRBV19; 10 nucleotides align to TRBD1. Germline CDR1 and CDR2: LNHDA and SQIVND (reference sequence). V dropped 4 bases and J dropped 2; count of bases not matched to a gene: 2. CDR3 size: 14 residues.

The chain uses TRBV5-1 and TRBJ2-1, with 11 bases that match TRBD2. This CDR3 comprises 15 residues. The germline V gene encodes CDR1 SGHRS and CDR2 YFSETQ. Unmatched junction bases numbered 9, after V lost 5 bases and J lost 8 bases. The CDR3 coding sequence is TGCGCCAGCAGTCAACGACTAGCGGGATTAGATGAGCAGTTCTTC. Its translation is CASSQRLAGLDEQFF. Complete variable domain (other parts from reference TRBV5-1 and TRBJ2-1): KAGVTQTPRYLIKTRGQQVTLSCSPISGHRSVSWYQQTPGQGLQFLFEYFSETQRNKGNFPGRFSGRQFSNSRSEMNVSTLELGDSALYLCASSQRLAGLDEQFFGPGTRLTVL.

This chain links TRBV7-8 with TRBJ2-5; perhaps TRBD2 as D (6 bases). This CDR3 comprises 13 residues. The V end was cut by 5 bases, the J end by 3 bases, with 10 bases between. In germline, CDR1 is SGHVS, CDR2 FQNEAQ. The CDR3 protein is CASSGDLKETQYF. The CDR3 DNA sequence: TGTGCCAGCAGCGGGGACTTGAAAGAGACCCAGTACTTC.

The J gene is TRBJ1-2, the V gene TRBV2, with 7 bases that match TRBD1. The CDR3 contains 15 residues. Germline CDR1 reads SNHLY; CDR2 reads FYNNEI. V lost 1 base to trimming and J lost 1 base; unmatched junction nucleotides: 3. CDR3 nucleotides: TGTGCCAGCAGTGAAGGCGGGACAGTTAACTATGGCTACACCTTC. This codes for CASSEGGTVNYGYTF.

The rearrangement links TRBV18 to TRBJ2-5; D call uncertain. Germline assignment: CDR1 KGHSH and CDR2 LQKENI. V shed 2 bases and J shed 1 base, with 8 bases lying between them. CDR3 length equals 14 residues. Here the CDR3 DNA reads TGTGCCAGCTCACCAAAGGGATTCCAAGAGACCCAGTACTTC. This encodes CASSPKGFQETQYF.

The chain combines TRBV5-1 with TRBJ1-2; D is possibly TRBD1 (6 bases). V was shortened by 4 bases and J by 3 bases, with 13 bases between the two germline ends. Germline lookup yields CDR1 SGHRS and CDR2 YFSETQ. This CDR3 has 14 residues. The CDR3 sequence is CASSAGWTDYGYTF. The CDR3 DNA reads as TGCGCCAGCAGCGCGGGTTGGACAGACTATGGCTACACCTTC.

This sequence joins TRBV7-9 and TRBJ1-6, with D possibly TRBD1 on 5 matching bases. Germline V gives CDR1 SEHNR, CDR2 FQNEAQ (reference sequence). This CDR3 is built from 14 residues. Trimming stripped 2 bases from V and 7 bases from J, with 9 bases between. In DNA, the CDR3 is TGTGCCAGCAGCTTAAGGGACTTCAATTCACCCCTCCACTTT. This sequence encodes CASSLRDFNSPLHF.

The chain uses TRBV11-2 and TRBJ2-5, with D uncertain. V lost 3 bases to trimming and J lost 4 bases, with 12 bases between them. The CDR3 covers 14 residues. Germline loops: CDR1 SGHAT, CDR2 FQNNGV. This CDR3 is CASSFQAVGETQYF. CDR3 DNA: TGTGCCAGCAGCTTCCAGGCCGTGGGAGAGACCCAGTACTTC.

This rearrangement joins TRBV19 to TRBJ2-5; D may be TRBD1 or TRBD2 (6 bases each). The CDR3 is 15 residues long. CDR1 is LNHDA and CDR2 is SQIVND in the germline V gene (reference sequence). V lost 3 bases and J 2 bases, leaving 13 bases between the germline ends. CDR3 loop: CASSMGGLSQETQYF. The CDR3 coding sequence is TGTGCCAGTAGTATGGGGGGCTTAAGTCAAGAGACCCAGTACTTC.

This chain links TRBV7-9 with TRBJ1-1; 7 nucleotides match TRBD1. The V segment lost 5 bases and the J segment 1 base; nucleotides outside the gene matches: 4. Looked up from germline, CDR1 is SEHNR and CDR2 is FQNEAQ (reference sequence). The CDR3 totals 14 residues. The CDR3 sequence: CASSPGQANTEAFF. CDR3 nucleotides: TGTGCCAGCAGCCCCGGACAGGCGAACACTGAAGCTTTCTTT.

CDR3 bases: TGTGCCAGCAGCGTAGGACAGTTCTATGGCTACACCTTC. It specifies CASSVGQFYGYTF. This chain uses TRBV9 with TRBJ1-2; weak D call: TRBD1 (5 bases). The CDR3 length is 13 residues. Trimming shortened V by 0 bases and J by 4 bases, and 7 bases separated the two germline ends. Germline CDR1 SGDLS, CDR2 YYNGEE. The variable domain in full, with the rest retrieved from reference TRBV9 and TRBJ1-2, is DSGVTQTPKHLITATGQRVTLRCSPRSGDLSVYWYQQSLDQGLQFLIQYYNGEERAKGNILERFSAQQFPDLHSELNLSSLELGDSALYFCASSVGQFYGYTFGSGTRLTVV.

The CDR3 is CASSTDRGPYEQYF. For the CDR3, the DNA is TGTGCCAGCAGCACAGACAGGGGCCCCTACGAGCAGTACTTC. The chain joins TRBV7-3 to TRBJ2-7, with TRBD1 matching over 8 bases. This CDR3 is built from 14 residues. Germline loops: CDR1 SGHTA, CDR2 FQGTGA. The ends lost 5 bases at V and 2 bases at J; junction bases unmatched: 5.